What follows are 27 T cell receptor beta chains derived from one specimen sequenced in a study of technical replicates of blood from a few donors. TCRdb's table, derived via immunoSEQ multiplex PCR, lists solely in-frame clones and lacks some. The table shows 70,000 or so clones, with approximately 89% occurring only once. Sequencing was carried out using PBMCs. The receptors were sampled from a human donor in good health. Some clones in this sample may be carry-over from other donors' samples.

The V and J genes are TRBV2 and TRBJ2-3; 9 bases agree with TRBD2. The CDR3 contains 14 residues. Germline CDR1 is SNHLY and CDR2 is FYNNEI. With V trimmed by 6 bases and J by 2 bases, 3 bases remained unmatched. The CDR3: CASRRGGYTDTQYF. CDR3 sequence (DNA): TGTGCCAGCAGGCGGGGGGGATACACAGATACGCAGTATTTT.

The V gene is TRBV9, the J gene TRBJ2-5, with D possibly TRBD1 on 6 matching bases. The CDR3 is 13 amino acids. Between the trimmed V and J ends, which lost 1 base and 7 bases, there was a span of 11 bases. CDR1 is SGDLS and CDR2 is YYNGEE in the germline V gene. This CDR3 reads CASSVKGVGTQYF. The CDR3 DNA reads as TGTGCCAGCAGCGTAAAGGGGGTTGGGACCCAGTACTTC.

This clone was observed a handful of times. The J gene is TRBJ1-1, the V gene TRBV5-1; maybe TRBD1 (6 bases). The V and J ends lost 3 bases and 6 bases respectively, with 15 bases between them. CDR3 length: 14 amino acids. In germline, CDR1 is SGHRS, CDR2 YFSETQ. The CDR3 loop reads CASSSLAGAAEAFF. CDR3 sequence (DNA): TGCGCCAGCAGCTCCCTTGCGGGGGCGGCTGAAGCTTTCTTT.

The chain uses TRBV5-1 and TRBJ2-3, with 10 nucleotides matching TRBD2. V dropped 4 bases and J dropped 5; count of bases not matched to a gene: 13. In germline, CDR1 is SGHRS, CDR2 YFSETQ. The CDR3 runs 17 residues. The CDR3 bases are TGCGCCAGCAGCACCGCCTTCGGGGTAGCGGGAGGAGATACGCAGTATTTT. This translates into CASSTAFGVAGGDTQYF.

The chain carries TRBV21-1 and TRBJ1-4. TRBV21-1 counts as a pseudogene. The CDR3 totals 14 residues. CDR3 in amino acids: CASSKFRESGKLFF. The CDR3 region has the DNA TGTGCCAGCAGCAAGTTCCGGGAGTCGGGAAAACTGTTTTTT.

This chain uses TRBV10-3 with TRBJ2-7; D unclear. Trimming left V 7 bases short and J 4 bases short, with 14 bases between. Per germline, CDR1 ENHRY and CDR2 SYGVKD. CDR3 size: 13 residues. CDR3 bases: TGTGCCATCAACACGGATGGGCCATACGAGCAGTACTTC. Amino acids: CAINTDGPYEQYF.

J is TRBJ2-4 and V is TRBV19; 9 nucleotides match TRBD1. Germline CDR1 reads LNHDA; CDR2 reads SQIVND (reference sequence). The CDR3 is 16 amino acids. With V trimmed by 3 bases and J by 2 bases, 5 bases remained unmatched. This CDR3 is CASSIGTGRTKNIQYF. The CDR3 DNA is TGTGCCAGTAGTATCGGGACAGGGAGAACCAAAAACATTCAGTACTTC. The complete variable domain, with remaining parts taken from reference TRBV19 and TRBJ2-4, reads DGGITQSPKYLFRKEGQNVTLSCEQNLNHDAMYWYRQDPGQGLRLIYYSQIVNDFQKGDIAEGYSVSREKKESFPLTVTSAQKNPTAFYLCASSIGTGRTKNIQYFGAGTRLSVL.

This clone was recorded a few times. The chain combines TRBV2 with TRBJ1-1; maybe TRBD1 (5 bases). The CDR3 loop spans 14 amino acids. Germline lookup yields CDR1 SNHLY and CDR2 FYNNEI. V gave up 4 bases and J gave up 0 bases, with 9 bases separating them. CDR3 coding DNA: TGTGCCAGCAGTGTTCAGGGCTTGAACACTGAAGCTTTCTTT. It translates to CASSVQGLNTEAFF.

The chain joins TRBV7-2 to TRBJ1-2; D gene uncertain. V shed 3 bases and J shed 8 bases, with 10 bases lying between them. The CDR3 runs to 12 residues. Germline CDR1 reads SGHTA; CDR2 reads FQGNSA. The CDR3 region has the DNA TGTGCCAGCAGCTTCCGGGAGGCCGGCTACACCTTC. Encoded protein: CASSFREAGYTF.

The chain recombines TRBV5-6 with TRBJ2-3, with D unresolved. V was pared by 2 bases and J by 2 bases, with 9 bases between. CDR3 length equals 14 residues. Germline CDR1 SGHDT, CDR2 YYEEEE. The CDR3, as DNA: TGTGCCAGCAGCTTCCGTTTTTACACAGATACGCAGTATTTT. It encodes CASSFRFYTDTQYF.

This clone was observed once. This chain joins TRBV7-8 and TRBJ1-3, with TRBD1 matching over 11 bases. This CDR3 comprises 18 residues. CDR1 is SGHVS, CDR2 FQNEAQ, per germline. Trimming removed 5 bases from V and 0 bases from J; junction bases left unmatched: 9. CDR3 sequence reads: CASSPDRGPYYSGNTIYF. CDR3 bases: TGTGCCAGCAGCCCGGACAGGGGGCCCTACTACTCTGGAAACACCATATATTTT.

This clone has only one observation. The chain couples TRBV30 to TRBJ1-5; tentatively, D is TRBD1 (5 bases). Between the trimmed V and J ends, which lost 0 bases and 1 base, there was a span of 7 bases. Germline V CDR1 and CDR2: GTSNPN, SVGIG (reference sequence). The CDR3 is made up of 14 amino acids. For the CDR3, the DNA is TGTGCCTGGAGTGTATCAGGGAGCAATCAGCCCCAGCATTTT. This sequence encodes CAWSVSGSNQPQHF.

This clone was observed a single time. The chain carries TRBV6-1 and TRBJ2-1, with 7 bases matching TRBD2. V lost 11 bases to trimming and J lost 4 bases; unmatched junction nucleotides: 14. Per germline, CDR1 MNHNS and CDR2 SASEGT. This CDR3 has 15 amino acids. DNA for the CDR3: TGTGCCTTTCGCGGGTCGGGGGGAACATACAATGAGCAGTTCTTC. Translated: CAFRGSGGTYNEQFF.

The rearrangement links TRBV19 to TRBJ1-4; 8 bases agree with TRBD1. With V trimmed by 4 bases and J by 4 bases, 11 bases remained unmatched. The CDR3 is 17 amino acids. Germline-derived CDR1 and CDR2 are LNHDA and SQIVND (reference sequence). CDR3 sequence reads: CASSNLAGGAHNEKLFF. The CDR3 nucleotides are TGTGCCAGTAGTAACTTAGCAGGGGGCGCCCATAATGAAAAACTGTTTTTT.

In its sample, this clone was seen once. CDR3 amino acids: CASSEYSSRGETQYF. The DNA for the CDR3 is TGTGCCAGCAGTGAATATTCGTCCCGCGGGGAGACCCAGTACTTC. V usage is TRBV25-1 and J usage is TRBJ2-5; a possible D gene is TRBD2 (5 bases). This CDR3 contains 15 residues. Germline V gives CDR1 MGHDK, CDR2 SYGVNS. The V end was cut by 0 bases, the J end by 5 bases, with 13 bases between.

The chain's CDR3 is CASSQDFGTGVEKLFF. CDR3 coding DNA: TGCGCCAGCAGCCAAGATTTCGGGACAGGTGTCGAAAAACTGTTTTTT. This sequence joins TRBV4-3 and TRBJ1-4, with 8 bases fitting TRBD1. CDR3 length: 16 residues. V shed 0 bases and J 8 bases; nucleotides not matched to a gene: 8. CDR1 LGHNA and CDR2 YSLEER come from the germline V gene.

This chain uses TRBV19 with TRBJ2-1, with D possibly being TRBD2 (6 bases). The CDR3 extends over 14 amino acids. Looked up from germline, CDR1 is LNHDA and CDR2 is SQIVND (reference sequence). V was cut by 4 bases and J by 7 bases, with 14 bases left in between. The CDR3: CASSNTWRDNEQFF. In DNA, the CDR3 is TGTGCCAGTAGTAACACGTGGAGGGATAATGAGCAGTTCTTC.

Here the CDR3 DNA reads TGTGCCAGCAGCCCAGGGACTAGCGGGACCCCAGGTGAGCAGTTCTTC. It encodes CASSPGTSGTPGEQFF. This chain uses TRBV13 with TRBJ2-1; 13 nucleotides align to TRBD2. CDR1 and CDR2 (germline): PRHDT, FYEKMQ (reference sequence). CDR3 length: 16 residues. V dropped 5 bases and J dropped 9; count of bases not matched to a gene: 10.

The V call is TRBV30, the J call TRBJ2-6, with D unclear. Trimming pared 0 bases from V and 0 bases from J, leaving 3 bases between. Per germline, CDR1 GTSNPN and CDR2 SVGIG (reference sequence). This CDR3 contains 14 residues. The CDR3: CAWSVGSGANVLTF. CDR3 nucleotides: TGTGCCTGGAGTGTCGGCTCTGGGGCCAACGTCCTGACTTTC.

This chain links TRBV7-2 with TRBJ2-7; 7 nucleotides agree with TRBD1. Germline trimming cut 3 bases from V and 3 bases from J; bases unmatched to any gene: 8. The CDR3 spans 15 residues. Germline V lookup: CDR1 SGHTA, CDR2 FQGNSA. For the CDR3, the DNA is TGTGCCAGCAGCTTGGGACCGGGACAGCTCTACGAGCAGTACTTC. This codes for CASSLGPGQLYEQYF.

The J gene is TRBJ2-2, the V gene TRBV7-3, with 13 nucleotides matching TRBD2. This CDR3 region has 22 residues. Per germline, CDR1 SGHTA and CDR2 FQGTGA. V was clipped by 2 bases and J by 0 bases; unmatched bases: 15. The CDR3 here is CASSLVQETSGGATANTGELFF. CDR3 nucleotides: TGTGCCAGCAGCTTAGTTCAGGAAACTAGCGGGGGGGCGACTGCGAACACCGGGGAGCTGTTTTTT. Filled out from reference TRBV7-3 and TRBJ2-2, the complete variable domain reads GAGVSQTPSNKVTEKGKYVELRCDPISGHTALYWYRQSLGQGPEFLIYFQGTGAADDSGLPNDRFFAVRPEGSVSTLKIQRTERGDSAVYLCASSLVQETSGGATANTGELFFGEGSRLTVL.

This chain connects TRBV10-3 to TRBJ1-4, with D perhaps TRBD1 (6 bases). The CDR3 totals 15 residues. Trimming removed 3 bases at V and 7 bases at J, with 15 bases between. The germline gives CDR1 ENHRY, CDR2 SYGVKD. CDR3 sequence: CAISDGPTGGEKLFF. CDR3 coding DNA: TGTGCCATCAGTGACGGGCCGACAGGTGGTGAAAAACTGTTTTTT.

The V call is TRBV15, the J call TRBJ2-5; 9 nucleotides align to TRBD2. There are 16 residues in the CDR3. CDR1 and CDR2 (germline): LNHNV, YYDKDF (reference sequence). J lost 2 bases, V lost 1 base, and 5 bases had no gene match. CDR3 bases: TGTGCCACCAGCAGAGGATTGACTAGCGGACAAGAGACCCAGTACTTC. This codes for CATSRGLTSGQETQYF.

The CDR3, as DNA: TGTGCCAGCAGTGCAACCGGGACTAGCGGGGAGACCCAGTACTTC. Translation gives CASSATGTSGETQYF. The rearrangement uses TRBV6-1 and TRBJ2-5, with TRBD2 identical over 12 bases. Germline V CDR1 and CDR2: MNHNS, SASEGT. CDR3 length: 15 residues. V trimming: 4 bases; J trimming: 5 bases; junction bases outside the gene matches: 5.

The rearrangement links TRBV15 to TRBJ1-1; D is unclear. The CDR3 has 13 residues. From germline, CDR1 is LNHNV and CDR2 YYDKDF (reference sequence). Trimming took off 5 bases at V and 2 bases at J, with 9 bases between the two ends. CDR3 nucleotide sequence: TGTGCCACCAGCGGCGGTCTAAACACTGAAGCTTTCTTT. Translation gives CATSGGLNTEAFF.

J is TRBJ1-1 and V is TRBV18; tentatively, D is TRBD1 (5 bases). CDR3 size: 14 residues. From germline, CDR1 is KGHSH and CDR2 LQKENI. The V gene lost 5 bases and the J gene lost 0 bases, with 10 bases spanning the gap. CDR3 loop: CASSGDSLNTEAFF. The CDR3 DNA reads TGTGCCAGCTCAGGAGACAGCCTGAACACTGAAGCTTTCTTT.

This chain links TRBV19 with TRBJ1-4; 10 bases fit TRBD1. V dropped 5 bases and J dropped 8; count of bases not matched to a gene: 8. CDR3 length: 15 residues. CDR1 LNHDA and CDR2 SQIVND come from the germline V gene (reference sequence). CDR3 protein: CASSPRTGGREKLFF. The CDR3 nucleotides are TGTGCCAGTAGTCCACGGACAGGGGGAAGGGAAAAACTGTTTTTT.